Following are 20 T cell receptor beta chains from one sample sequenced in a study of CD8 T cells in ankylosing spondylitis. MiXCR, applied by TCRdb to the 5' RACE reads, yields one record per CDR3 protein. Here the sample spans approximately 110,000 distinct CDR3 sequences, less than 25% being singletons. Input material: synovial fluid, either unsorted or a sorted T cell fraction (not recorded which). The origin of the receptors is a male donor with ankylosing spondylitis.

The chain combines TRBV10-3 with TRBJ2-5; TRBD1 might be the D (7 bases). Trimming took 11 bases from V and 2 from J, leaving 18 bases between them. The CDR3 is 14 amino acids. Germline V gene lookup returns CDR1 ENHRY and CDR2 SYGVKD. CDR3 sequence: CAVRGRGQQETQYF. The CDR3 nucleotides are TGTGCCGTACGGGGGCGGGGACAGCAAGAGACCCAGTACTTC.

The chain uses TRBV29-1 and TRBJ2-3; D is undetermined. CDR1 SQVTM and CDR2 ANQGSEA come from the germline V gene. Between the trimmed V and J ends, which lost 4 bases and 2 bases, there was a span of 10 bases. This CDR3 spans 13 amino acids. CDR3 protein: CSVGTKLTDTQYF. CDR3 coding DNA: TGCAGCGTTGGGACCAAACTCACAGATACGCAGTATTTT.

This clonotype appeared a few times. This chain joins TRBV7-2 and TRBJ2-2; D assignment may be TRBD1 or TRBD2 (5 bases each). The CDR3 covers 13 residues. V lost 6 bases and J 6 bases, leaving 11 bases between the germline ends. Germline V gene lookup returns CDR1 SGHTA and CDR2 FQGNSA. DNA for the CDR3: TGTGCCAGCAGGAAGGTGGGGGCCGGGGAGCTGTTTTTT. It yields the protein CASRKVGAGELFF.

The J gene is TRBJ1-3, the V gene TRBV5-1; tentatively, D is TRBD1 (5 bases). Germline lookup yields CDR1 SGHRS and CDR2 YFSETQ. V shed 0 bases and J shed 8 bases, with 15 bases lying between them. The length of the CDR3 is 15 residues. The CDR3 spells CASSLEGRSQDTIYF. CDR3 nucleotide sequence: TGCGCCAGCAGCTTGGAGGGACGCTCCCAGGACACCATATATTTT.

This clonotype showed up just a few times. The rearrangement joins TRBV5-1 to TRBJ2-1; 8 bases are a match to TRBD2. The CDR3 contains 15 residues. The trim removed 0 bases at V and 4 bases at J, leaving 3 bases unmatched. Germline-derived CDR1 and CDR2 are SGHRS and YFSETQ. The CDR3 sequence is CASSLEGLDYNEQFF. In nucleotides, the CDR3 is TGCGCCAGCAGCTTGGAGGGACTAGATTACAATGAGCAGTTCTTC.

At least ten counts were recorded for this clonotype. The genes are TRBV27 and TRBJ1-1; D uncertain. Trimming pared 0 bases from V and 6 bases from J, leaving 8 bases between. The length of the CDR3 is 13 residues. Germline-derived CDR1 and CDR2 are MNHEY and SMNVEV (reference sequence). The CDR3 is CASSLSMSAEAFF. The CDR3 bases are TGTGCCAGCAGTTTATCGATGTCGGCTGAAGCTTTCTTT.

The chain couples TRBV15 to TRBJ2-3; TRBD2 matches at 7 bases. The CDR3 is 15 amino acids. V trimming: 5 bases; J trimming: 6 bases; junction bases outside the gene matches: 11. Germline V gene data show CDR1 as LNHNV and CDR2 as YYDKDF (reference sequence). CDR3 coding DNA: TGTGCCACCAGCGGGGGAGGGGATCAGTCGGATACGCAGTATTTT. Protein sequence: CATSGGGDQSDTQYF.

In this sample, this clonotype turned up once. The V and J genes are TRBV5-1 and TRBJ2-3; TRBD2 matches at 9 bases. The V gene's germline CDR1 is SGHRS and CDR2 YFSETQ. Trimming took 4 bases from V and 1 from J; bases not matched to a gene: 7. The CDR3 is 16 residues long. For the CDR3, the DNA is TGCGCCAGCAGCAAAGCAGCGGGAGGAGGCACAGATACGCAGTATTTT. It encodes CASSKAAGGGTDTQYF.

This clonotype has at least ten counts. This chain connects TRBV20-1 to TRBJ2-7; D may be TRBD1 (6 bases). Germline CDR1 and CDR2: DFQATT and SNEGSKA (reference sequence). With 1 base removed from V and 3 bases from J, the gap between germline ends came to 10 bases. This CDR3 spans 13 amino acids. In DNA form, the CDR3 reads TGCAGTGCTAGAGGGACAGCACGCTACGAGCAGTACTTC. Translating it yields CSARGTARYEQYF.

The rearrangement joins TRBV20-1 to TRBJ2-3; 10 nucleotides agree with TRBD2. The CDR3 contains 15 residues. The ends lost 6 bases at V and 5 bases at J; junction bases unmatched: 11. From germline, CDR1 is DFQATT and CDR2 SNEGSKA (reference sequence). CDR3 region: CSASSGRAFGDTQYF. The CDR3 DNA sequence: TGCAGTGCAAGCAGCGGGAGGGCCTTTGGAGATACGCAGTATTTT.

This chain links TRBV29-1 with TRBJ1-2; no reliable D call. Germline V gene data show CDR1 as SQVTM and CDR2 as ANQGSEA. The CDR3 totals 11 residues. Between the trimmed V and J ends, which lost 3 bases and 8 bases, there was a span of 10 bases. The CDR3: CSVERAEGYTF. For the CDR3, the DNA is TGCAGCGTTGAGCGGGCTGAGGGCTACACCTTC.

This clonotype has just one count. This CDR3 reads CATGGQGENEQFF. The CDR3 nucleotides read TGTGCCACCGGGGGACAGGGCGAGAATGAGCAGTTCTTC. The chain couples TRBV24-1 to TRBJ2-1; 9 nucleotides align to TRBD1. The germline CDR1 and CDR2 sequences are KGHDR and SFDVKD. After removal of 9 bases from V and 7 bases from J, the junction contained 6 bases not matched to a gene. The CDR3 has 13 residues.

This clonotype showed up just a few times. The chain has TRBV7-9 and TRBJ2-4, with D possibly being TRBD2 (6 bases). CDR1 is SEHNR and CDR2 is FQNEAQ in the germline V gene (reference sequence). The germline V and J ends were trimmed by 1 base and 13 bases, with 8 bases remaining between them. CDR3 length: 11 amino acids. This CDR3 reads CASSLEGLQYF. The DNA for the CDR3 is TGTGCCAGCAGCTTAGAGGGACTCCAGTACTTC.

This clonotype was observed a handful of times. The chain couples TRBV12-3 or TRBV12-4 to TRBJ2-1, with D maybe TRBD2 (7 bases). CDR3 length: 14 residues. Trimming took off 6 bases at V and 8 bases at J, with 17 bases between the two ends. The chain's CDR3 is CASRYRGGGHEQFF. DNA for the CDR3: TGTGCCAGCAGATATAGGGGAGGGGGGCATGAGCAGTTCTTC.

The chain joins TRBV27 to TRBJ2-5; 14 bases line up with TRBD2. With V trimmed by 4 bases and J by 3 bases, 10 bases remained unmatched. Per germline, CDR1 MNHEY and CDR2 SMNVEV (reference sequence). The length of the CDR3 is 18 residues. CDR3 amino acids: CASSSGTSGRRVEETQYF. CDR3 in DNA: TGTGCCAGCAGTTCCGGGACTAGCGGGAGAAGGGTTGAAGAGACCCAGTACTTC.

The V call is TRBV6-1, the J call TRBJ1-3; D remains ambiguous. Germline lookup yields CDR1 MNHNS and CDR2 SASEGT. V was trimmed by 2 bases and J by 0 bases, leaving 14 bases between them. The CDR3 has 17 amino acids. CDR3 bases: TGTGCCAGCAGTGAAAACGGAGGTCGTATCTCTGGAAACACCATATATTTT. Its translation: CASSENGGRISGNTIYF.

This clonotype appeared a few times. This chain links TRBV30 with TRBJ2-1; D might be TRBD1 (6 bases). There are 14 residues in the CDR3. Germline CDR1 reads GTSNPN; CDR2 reads SVGIG (reference sequence). With 2 bases removed from V and 6 bases from J, the gap between germline ends came to 14 bases. The CDR3 loop reads CAWSSQTGRNEQFF. The CDR3 DNA reads TGTGCCTGGAGTTCCCAAACAGGGCGCAATGAGCAGTTCTTC.

This clonotype was counted many times. The gene calls are TRBV10-3 and TRBJ2-7; a possible D gene is TRBD2 (5 bases). The CDR3 is 12 amino acids. V was clipped by 3 bases and J by 11 bases, with 14 bases between them. Per germline, CDR1 ENHRY and CDR2 SYGVKD. CDR3 DNA sequence: TGTGCCATCAGTGATTTCGAGGGAGTTAAGTACGTC. Amino acid sequence: CAISDFEGVKYV.

This clonotype has a count of ten or more. The rearrangement links TRBV5-5 to TRBJ2-1, with D perhaps assigned TRBD1 or TRBD2 (5 bases each). The CDR3 contains 16 residues. V was cut by 1 base and J by 4 bases, with 15 bases left in between. Germline-derived CDR1 and CDR2 are SGHKS and YYEKEE (reference sequence). The CDR3 reads CASSLLGGTTYNEQFF. The CDR3 region has the DNA TGTGCCAGCAGCTTGTTGGGTGGGACGACTTACAATGAGCAGTTCTTC.

This chain connects TRBV12-5 to TRBJ2-3; TRBD2 is a possible D gene (5 bases). Germline CDR1 is LGHNT and CDR2 is FRNRAP. The V gene lost 7 bases and the J gene lost 2 bases, with 10 bases spanning the gap. The CDR3 consists of 13 residues. The CDR3 region has the DNA TGTGCTAGTGTTCCGCGGGCCACAGATACGCAGTATTTT. As protein: CASVPRATDTQYF. The complete variable domain, with remaining parts taken from reference TRBV12-5 and TRBJ2-3, reads DARVTQTPRHKVTEMGQEVTMRCQPILGHNTVFWYRQTMMQGLELLAYFRNRAPLDDSGMPKDRFSAEMPDATLATLKIQPSEPRDSAVYFCASVPRATDTQYFGPGTRLTVL.